This T cell receptor beta chain was observed in a study of shared clonotypes between healthy human individuals. Notes on the study in general: An expected dependence of interdonor clonotype sharing on sequencing depth was noted.

TCRdb's table, derived via immunoSEQ multiplex PCR, lists solely in-frame clones and lacks some. The table has fewer than 1.4 million clones, more than 75% seen once. Trimming shortened V by 2 bases and J by 2 bases, and 5 bases separated the two germline ends. Germline V gene sequence: CDR1 SGDLS, CDR2 YYNGEE. The CDR3 covers 13 residues. Turning to this clone: Its antigen is undetermined.

The material sequenced was memory CD4+ T cells from PBMCs. As for subset: CD45RA-negative fraction. The rearrangement joins TRBV9 to TRBJ2-1; no clear D gene. This TCR was sampled from a man aged 18 to 29 in good health. Some clones in this sample may be carry-over from other donors' samples. This CDR3 is CASSVLPYNEQFF. The DNA of the CDR3 is TGTGCCAGCAGCGTCCTACCCTACAATGAGCAGTTCTTC.